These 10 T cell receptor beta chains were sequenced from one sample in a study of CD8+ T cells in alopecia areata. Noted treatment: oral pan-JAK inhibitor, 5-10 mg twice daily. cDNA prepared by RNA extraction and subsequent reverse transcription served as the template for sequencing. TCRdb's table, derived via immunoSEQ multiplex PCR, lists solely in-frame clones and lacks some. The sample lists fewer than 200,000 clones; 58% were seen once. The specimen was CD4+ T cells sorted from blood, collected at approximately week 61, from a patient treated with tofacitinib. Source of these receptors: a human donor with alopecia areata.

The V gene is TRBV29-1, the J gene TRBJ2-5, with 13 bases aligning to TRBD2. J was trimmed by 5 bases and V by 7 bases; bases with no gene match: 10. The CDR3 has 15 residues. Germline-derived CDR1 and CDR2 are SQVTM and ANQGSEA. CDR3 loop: CSGTTTSGGAETQYF. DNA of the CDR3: TGCAGCGGCACCACCACTAGCGGGGGGGCGGAGACCCAGTACTTC.

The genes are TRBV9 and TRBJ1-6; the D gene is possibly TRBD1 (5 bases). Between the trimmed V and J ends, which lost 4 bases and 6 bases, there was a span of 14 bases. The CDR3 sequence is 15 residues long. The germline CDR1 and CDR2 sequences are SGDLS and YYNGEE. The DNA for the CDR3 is TGTGCCAGCAGCCTCCAGGGAGGACCTAATTCACCCCTCCACTTT. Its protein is CASSLQGGPNSPLHF.

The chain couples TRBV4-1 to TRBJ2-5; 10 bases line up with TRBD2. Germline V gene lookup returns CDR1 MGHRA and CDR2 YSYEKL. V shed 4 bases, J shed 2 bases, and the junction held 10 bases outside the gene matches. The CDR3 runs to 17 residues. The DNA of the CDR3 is TGCGCCAGCAGCCCACAGTTAGTAGCGGGGGGACAAGAGACCCAGTACTTC. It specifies CASSPQLVAGGQETQYF.

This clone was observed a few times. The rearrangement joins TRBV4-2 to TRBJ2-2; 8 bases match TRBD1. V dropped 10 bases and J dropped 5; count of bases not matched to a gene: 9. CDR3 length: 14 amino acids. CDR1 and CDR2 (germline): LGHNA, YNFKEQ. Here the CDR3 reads CATSQGASTGELFF. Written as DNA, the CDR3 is TGTGCCACCTCCCAGGGGGCGTCTACCGGGGAGCTGTTTTTT.

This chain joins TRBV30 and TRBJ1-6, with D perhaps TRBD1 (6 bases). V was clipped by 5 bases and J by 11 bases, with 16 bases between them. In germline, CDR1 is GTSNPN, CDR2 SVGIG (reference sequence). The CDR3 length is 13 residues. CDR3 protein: CAWDRGPVTPLHF. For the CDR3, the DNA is TGTGCCTGGGACCGGGGGCCGGTAACACCCCTCCACTTT.

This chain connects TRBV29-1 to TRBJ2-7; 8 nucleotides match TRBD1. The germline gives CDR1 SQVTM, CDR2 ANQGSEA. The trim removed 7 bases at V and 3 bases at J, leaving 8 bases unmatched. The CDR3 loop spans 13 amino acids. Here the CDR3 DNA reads TGCAGCGCATGCCCGACAGGGGTCTACGAGCAGTACTTC. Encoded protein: CSACPTGVYEQYF.

CDR3 coding DNA: TGTGCCAGCAGCCAAGAACCGGGACTAGCGGGATCCATAATGAGGGATACGCAGTATTTT. It specifies CASSQEPGLAGSIMRDTQYF. This rearrangement joins TRBV4-2 to TRBJ2-3; 13 bases map to TRBD2. This CDR3 is built from 20 residues. The J segment lost 6 bases and the V segment lost 0 bases, leaving 15 bases of the junction unmatched. Germline CDR1 and CDR2: LGHNA and YNFKEQ.

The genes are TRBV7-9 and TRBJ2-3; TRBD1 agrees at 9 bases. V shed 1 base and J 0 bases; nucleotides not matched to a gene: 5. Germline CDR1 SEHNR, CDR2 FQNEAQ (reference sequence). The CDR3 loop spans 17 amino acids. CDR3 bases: TGTGCCAGCAGCTTAGGACAGGGGGTTACTAGCACAGATACGCAGTATTTT. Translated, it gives CASSLGQGVTSTDTQYF.

The CDR3 bases are TGTGCCAGCACTGGATTGGGACAGGCTGAAGCTTTCTTT. Translation gives CASTGLGQAEAFF. This sequence joins TRBV6-1 and TRBJ1-1; 8 bases fit TRBD1. The CDR3 spans 13 residues. The germline CDR1 and CDR2 sequences are MNHNS and SASEGT. V was clipped by 7 bases and J by 6 bases; unmatched bases: 7.

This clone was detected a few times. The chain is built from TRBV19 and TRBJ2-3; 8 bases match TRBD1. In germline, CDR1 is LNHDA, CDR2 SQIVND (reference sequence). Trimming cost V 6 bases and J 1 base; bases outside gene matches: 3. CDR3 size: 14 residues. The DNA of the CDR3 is TGTGCCAGTAGGAAGACAGGGGGCACAGATACGCAGTATTTT. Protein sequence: CASRKTGGTDTQYF. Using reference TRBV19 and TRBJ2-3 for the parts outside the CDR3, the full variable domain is DGGITQSPKYLFRKEGQNVTLSCEQNLNHDAMYWYRQDPGQGLRLIYYSQIVNDFQKGDIAEGYSVSREKKESFPLTVTSAQKNPTAFYLCASRKTGGTDTQYFGPGTRLTVL.